These 2 T cell receptor beta chains were all obtained from the same sample, sequenced in a study of blood T cell repertoires in COVID-19. The table came from immunoSEQ multiplex PCR; TCRdb's copy has only in-frame clones and leaves some out. The table has approximately 350,000 clones, 75% to 90% seen once. Sequencing was performed on peripheral blood. The receptors derive from a woman in her fifties or sixties with COVID-19, enrolled during active disease.

V gene TRBV11-1 combines with J gene TRBJ2-1; D is perhaps TRBD1 (5 bases). Deletions cut 7 bases from V and 0 bases from J, with 13 bases between. The CDR3 runs to 15 residues. Germline lookup yields CDR1 SGHAT and CDR2 FQDESV (reference sequence). The CDR3 DNA reads as TGTGCCAGCACCAGTCCGACAGTCTCCTACAATGAGCAGTTCTTC. Protein: CASTSPTVSYNEQFF.

The chain is built from TRBV3-1 (or the pseudogene TRBV3-2) and TRBJ2-2; TRBD1 might be the D (5 bases). The ends were cut back, 3 bases at V and 6 bases at J, with 11 bases in the middle. Germline V CDR1 and CDR2: LGHDT, YNNKEL (reference sequence). The CDR3 is 14 residues long. CDR3: CASSQSRVSGELFF. The CDR3 DNA reads TGTGCCAGCAGCCAGTCCAGGGTCTCCGGGGAGCTGTTTTTT.